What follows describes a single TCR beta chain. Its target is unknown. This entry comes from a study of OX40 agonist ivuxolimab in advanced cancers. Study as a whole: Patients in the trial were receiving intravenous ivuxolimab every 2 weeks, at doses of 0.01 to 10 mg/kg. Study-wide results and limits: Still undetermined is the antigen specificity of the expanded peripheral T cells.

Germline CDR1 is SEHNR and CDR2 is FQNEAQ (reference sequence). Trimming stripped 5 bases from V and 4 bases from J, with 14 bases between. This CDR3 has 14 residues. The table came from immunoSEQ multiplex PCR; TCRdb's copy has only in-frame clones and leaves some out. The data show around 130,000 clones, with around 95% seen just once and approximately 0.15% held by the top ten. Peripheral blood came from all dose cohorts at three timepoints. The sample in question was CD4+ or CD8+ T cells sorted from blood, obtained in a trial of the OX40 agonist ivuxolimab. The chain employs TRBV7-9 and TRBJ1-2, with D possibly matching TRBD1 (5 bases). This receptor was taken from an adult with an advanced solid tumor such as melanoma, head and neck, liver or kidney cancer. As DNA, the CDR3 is TGTGCCAGCAGCCCCGGGACCTTGGGCTATGGCTACACCTTC. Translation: CASSPGTLGYGYTF.